This record concerns one T cell receptor beta chain sequence. This clone was counted once. Its antigen is currently not known. Qualities for individual bases were not recorded, and no much larger clone is one base off. This specimen comes from a study of blood T cell repertoires in COVID-19 (dated by TCRdb to the early 2020s). For context, the study as a whole: Collaborator samples came from the United States, Italy and Spain and covered acute and convalescent phases of COVID-19. Subjects who had been exposed to COVID-19, were actively infected with it, or had recovered from it provided the deeply sampled blood TCRbeta repertoires that made up the dataset. The repertoires were made available in a free public database intended to serve as a resource for research on the immune response to SARS-CoV-2. Samples were obtained from the ongoing ImmuneRACE study (first 160 participants) and from over a thousand subjects provided by 6 global collaborators. Where available, HLA class I and class II types were obtained from metadata supplied by the sample provider rather than from assay-based typing. Nearly every sample came with metadata listing a de-identified subject ID, COVID-19 status, age in years and sex. The material from the prospective study consisted of cDNA or gDNA derived from T cells, B-cell-depleted T cells, or PBMCs.

Measured from the cysteine to the phenylalanine, the CDR3 is 13 residues long. Only the CDR3 portion is preserved as DNA: 39 bases, with reading frame beginning at the first base. The junction shows trimming of 0 bases on V and 2 bases on J, plus 4 bases between the germline ends. Reading the germline V gene (reference sequence) gives CDR1 PRHDT and CDR2 FYEKMQ. General conclusions and limits of the study: Clinical and demographic metadata were provided uncurated, with the amount varying by source and participant.

The immunoSEQ Assay, a bias-controlled multiplex PCR, was used to amplify TCRbeta CDR3 regions from genomic DNA. Regarding the original processing steps: The number of nucleated cells in each sample was estimated from the amplification of reference gene primers within the assay. Sequence reads were collapsed and filtered to measure the absolute abundance of every unique TCRbeta CDR3 rearrangement. For each sample, productive Simpson clonality was calculated by taking the square root of Simpson's diversity index across productive rearrangements. Entries here come from immuneACCESS through TCRdb and include only in-frame sequences with V and J called. Some clones fail to appear in such tables; in the studies checked, an unresolved V gene covers under half of the shortfall, and the cause of the remainder is unknown. Clone size and V and J calls were adopted from that table, with D and trimming inferred from the DNA. Within this sample are roughly 150,000 clones, with 80% to 90% of them counted one time only. Of the sample, about 2.5% falls within the top ten clones.

Collaborating institutions collected whole blood in K2EDTA tubes following their own protocols. For TCRbeta analysis, collaborators shipped samples in one of three forms: frozen whole blood, isolated PBMCs, or DNA extracted from either of those sample types. Rearrangement joined TRBV13 to TRBJ2-5, with no D gene named confidently. This sequence was found in a woman in her 70s with acute or convalescent COVID-19. Material: peripheral blood. The nucleotide sequence is given as TGTGCCAGCAGCTTAGGACGGCAAGAGACCCAGTACTTC. Its translation reads: CASSLGRQETQYF.